These T cell receptor beta chains were read from a single sample in a study of T cells after posttransplantation cyclophosphamide. Sequenced by immunoSEQ multiplex PCR; TCRdb stores in-frame clones only, minus some. The repertoire has some 39,000 clones, none seen only once; the ten largest take roughly 1.1%. The sequenced material came from PBMCs. These receptors were taken from a girl between 10 and 17 years old in good health, CMV-negative, and a related stem cell transplant donor. The CDR3 runs from the conserved cysteine through the conserved F or W. The D gene is left open where the match is weak. Clone size is stated in some rows and not others, as once, few, many or a class when expanded.

>TRBJ2-1|many|TRBV11-1|TRBD1
TGTGCCAGCAGCTCCGGGACAGATTCTTACAATGAGCAGTTCTTC
CASSSGTDSYNEQFF
>TRBJ2-1|many|TRBV7-9|TRBD2
TGTGCCAGCAGCTCTCCTTTTCTACTAGCGGGAGTTATGAATGAGCAGTTCTTC
CASSSPFLLAGVMNEQFF
>TRBJ2-7|many|TRBV5-5|TRBD1
TGTGCCAGCAGCCTGTGGACAGGGGGCTTCTACGAGCAGTACTTC
CASSLWTGGFYEQYF
>TRBJ2-7|-|TRBV27|TRBD2
TGTGCCAGCAGTCCCGGGGGGGTGTCTGAGCAGTACTTC
CASSPGGVSEQYF
>TRBJ1-5|many|TRBV6-1|TRBD1
TGTGCCAGCAGTGAAGGGGCAGGGGGAACGCAATATAGCAATCAGCCCCAGCATTTT
CASSEGAGGTQYSNQPQHF
>TRBJ1-5|many|TRBV19|-
TGTGCCAGTAGTATGGTGGTGCAGAAGAATCAGCCCCAGCATTTT
CASSMVVQKNQPQHF
>TRBJ2-1|few|TRBV23-1|-
TGCGCCAGCAGTCAATCACAGGGTAGCTCTTACAATGAGCAGTTCTTC
CASSQSQGSSYNEQFF
>TRBJ2-1|few|TRBV5-6|TRBD1
TGTGCCAGCAGCTTGGGTACAGGGGGATCCTACAATGAGCAGTTCTTC
CASSLGTGGSYNEQFF
>TRBJ2-5|-|TRBV9|TRBD2
TGTGCCAGCAGCGTATCTCCCAGACTAGCTGGTGAGACCCAGTACTTC
CASSVSPRLAGETQYF
>TRBJ1-1|many|TRBV6-5|-
TGTGCCAGCAGTCTAGGAGGGGCTACGAACACTGAAGCTTTCTTT
CASSLGGATNTEAFF
>TRBJ1-1|many|TRBV7-9|-
TGTGCCAGCAGCACCGAGGAAAGGATGAACACTGAAGCTTTCTTT
CASSTEERMNTEAFF
>TRBJ2-7|many|TRBV7-9|TRBD1
TGTGCCAGCAGCGCAAAGGGGGCCCCCTCCTACGAGCAGTACTTC
CASSAKGAPSYEQYF
>TRBJ1-5|many|TRBV6-5|TRBD1
TGTGCCAGCAGTTTGACAGGGGTAGTCAATCAGCCCCAGCATTTT
CASSLTGVVNQPQHF
>TRBJ1-1|many|TRBV28|-
TGTGCCAGCAGTTGGCGGGTCGCTGAAGCTTTCTTT
CASSWRVAEAFF
>TRBJ1-1|few|TRBV6-4|-
TGTGCCCTTAGGCGGCGGAGGGACACTGAAGCTTTCTTT
CALRRRRDTEAFF
>TRBJ2-7|many|TRBV4-1|TRBD2
TGCGCCAGCAGACCTTATCCGTTACAGGGGACTAGCGGGAACCACGAGCAGTACTTC
CASRPYPLQGTSGNHEQYF
>TRBJ2-7|many|TRBV5-1|-
TGCGCCAGCAGCCAAGCGGGACATAGCTACGAGCAGTACTTC
CASSQAGHSYEQYF
>TRBJ2-5|few|TRBV15|-
TGTGCCACCAGCAGAGCTAAAGAGACCCAGTACTTC
CATSRAKETQYF
>TRBJ2-1|few|TRBV9|TRBD1
TGTGCCAGCAGTGCCGGGACAGTCTACAATGAGCAGTTCTTC
CASSAGTVYNEQFF
>TRBJ2-5|-|TRBV9|TRBD2
TGTGCCAGCAGCGTAGCTACCGGGGGGGGACCACAAGAGACCCAGTACTTC
CASSVATGGGPQETQYF
>TRBJ2-1|many|TRBV7-9|TRBD2
TGTGCCAGCAGCCCCACCGGGGCGGGAGGTGTAGATGAGCAGTTCTTC
CASSPTGAGGVDEQFF
>TRBJ2-1|few|TRBV6-6|TRBD2
TGTGCCAGCAGTCACCTAGCGGGAAGGGGTGAGCAGTTCTTC
CASSHLAGRGEQFF
>TRBJ1-2|many|TRBV15|-
TGTGCCACCAGCAGAGCCCTAGGTATAGGGGCCCCTAACTATGGCTACACCTTC
CATSRALGIGAPNYGYTF
>TRBJ2-4|few|TRBV4-1|TRBD1
TGCGCCAGCGGCGGGACAGGGGGCAAATATAGAAACATTCAGTACTTC
CASGGTGGKYRNIQYF
>TRBJ2-3|-|TRBV7-6|TRBD2
TGTGCCAGCAGCTCTAGCGGGAGGTTAGATACGCAGTATTTT
CASSSSGRLDTQYF
>TRBJ2-4|-|TRBV5-1|TRBD2
TGCGCCAGCAGCCCGGGGGGGGGTACGGACATTCAGTACTTC
CASSPGGGTDIQYF
>TRBJ2-3|many|TRBV10-1|-
TGCGCCAGCAGTGACGACGGGGGGCCCGACAGGGATACGCAGTATTTT
CASSDDGGPDRDTQYF
>TRBJ2-3|many|TRBV7-2|-
TGTGCCAGCAGCTTCGACAGGTACACAGATACGCAGTATTTT
CASSFDRYTDTQYF
>TRBJ2-4|many|TRBV4-1|-
TGCGCCAGCAGCCAAGTGTCACCGAACATAGCCAAAAACATTCAGTACTTC
CASSQVSPNIAKNIQYF
>TRBJ2-7|many|TRBV27|TRBD1
TGTGCCAGCAGTTTAAAGACAGGGTCGGTATCATCTTTCTACGAGCAGTACTTC
CASSLKTGSVSSFYEQYF
>TRBJ2-4|-|TRBV4-2|-
TGTGCCAGCAGCCAAGATCTAGCCAAAAACATTCAGTACTTC
CASSQDLAKNIQYF
>TRBJ2-7|many|TRBV4-1|-
TGCGCCAGCAGCCAAGATAACGGAGACTTCTCCTACGAGCAGTACTTC
CASSQDNGDFSYEQYF
>TRBJ1-1|few|TRBV30|-
TGTGCCTGGGAGCAGGGGCCTGCAGCTTTCTTT
CAWEQGPAAFF
>TRBJ1-5|-|TRBV7-9|-
TGTGCCAGCAGCTCCGGGGAGGGCAATCAGCCCCAGCATTTT
CASSSGEGNQPQHF
>TRBJ1-5|many|TRBV28|-
TGTGCCAGCAGTTCGCTAGCGGGAGAGGATCAGCCCCAGCATTTT
CASSSLAGEDQPQHF
>TRBJ2-7|many|TRBV7-2|-
TGTGCCAGCAGCCCAGGTCGTGACAGCTCCTACGAGCAGTACTTC
CASSPGRDSSYEQYF
>TRBJ1-1|many|TRBV11-2|-
TGTGCCAGCAGCGGTCTCCAGGGGTTGAACACTGAAGCTTTCTTT
CASSGLQGLNTEAFF
>TRBJ2-5|-|TRBV5-1|TRBD2
TGCGCAAGTAAGGCTAGCGGGGGTCTGGAGACCCAGTACTTC
CASKASGGLETQYF
>TRBJ2-7|few|TRBV13|TRBD1
TGTGCCAGCAGCTTAAGTGGCCGGACAGGGACCTACGAGCAGTACTTC
CASSLSGRTGTYEQYF
>TRBJ2-1|many|TRBV5-6|TRBD1
TGTGCCAGCAGCTTGGTAGCAGGGGGTCTCGCTGAGCAGTTCTTC
CASSLVAGGLAEQFF
>TRBJ2-6|-|TRBV7-9|-
TGTGCCAGCAGCTTTACAGGGCCCTCTGGGGCCAACGTCCTGACTTTC
CASSFTGPSGANVLTF
>TRBJ2-7|many|TRBV5-1|TRBD1
TGCGCCAGCAGCACTGGGGGACAGCAGGCAGCCTACGAGCAGTACTTC
CASSTGGQQAAYEQYF